These T cell receptor beta chains were read from a single sample in a study of OX40 agonist ivuxolimab in advanced cancers. The assay was immunoSEQ multiplex PCR, and TCRdb's table has in-frame clones only and misses some. The data contain more than 75,000 clones, 80% to 90% of them singletons. Sequenced material: CD4+ or CD8+ T cells sorted from blood, taken in a trial of the OX40 agonist ivuxolimab. The receptors come from an adult with an advanced solid tumor such as melanoma, head and neck, liver or kidney cancer. The CDR3 runs from the conserved cysteine through the conserved F or W. The order of the fields is V gene, CDR3 protein.

v_gene: TRBV4-1
CDR3aa: CASSQQGRGGRPSGEQYF

v_gene: TRBV27
CDR3aa: CGGLAGEDEQYF

v_gene: TRBV30
CDR3aa: CAWSGPPSGGYTF

v_gene: TRBV7-2
CDR3aa: CASSLSSGMNTEAFF

v_gene: TRBV29-1
CDR3aa: CSVYLQGGMNTEAFF

v_gene: TRBV5-1
CDR3aa: CASSLEPPGHRVHEQYF

v_gene: TRBV11-2
CDR3aa: CASSFGTGQNTEAFF

v_gene: TRBV5-6
CDR3aa: CASSGRTGGYEETQYF

v_gene: TRBV7-2
CDR3aa: CASSLLGRETQYF

v_gene: TRBV11-2
CDR3aa: CASSLPGKAQYF

v_gene: TRBV5-1
CDR3aa: CASSSGQGNYEQYF

v_gene: TRBV28
CDR3aa: CGSRDLTYNEQFF

v_gene: TRBV7-9
CDR3aa: CASRVSANQPQHF

v_gene: TRBV5-1
CDR3aa: CASSPNRQLAKNIQYF

v_gene: TRBV19
CDR3aa: CASSSRFGSYEQYF

v_gene: TRBV10-1
CDR3aa: CASSEMAGTLYNEQFF

v_gene: TRBV10-1
CDR3aa: CASSESRRGQEAFF

v_gene: TRBV6-1
CDR3aa: CASRRDGLETEAFF

v_gene: TRBV7-9
CDR3aa: CASSFSSGSSYEQYF

v_gene: TRBV27
CDR3aa: CASSPGAGNRFYEQYF

v_gene: TRBV9
CDR3aa: CASSARPYATNEKLFF

v_gene: TRBV2
CDR3aa: CASSESRVPLSGNTIYF

v_gene: TRBV6-1
CDR3aa: CASSGGTGESRAQHF

v_gene: TRBV5-1
CDR3aa: CASSLDDRAVAPLHF

v_gene: TRBV9
CDR3aa: CASSRGGTEAFF

v_gene: TRBV5-1
CDR3aa: CASSLGQMGYGYTF

v_gene: TRBV12-5
CDR3aa: CASGFAPSYEQFF

v_gene: TRBV5-1
CDR3aa: CASSLAGIRRFSEQFF

v_gene: TRBV25-1
CDR3aa: CASSDTRTKDNSPLHF

v_gene: TRBV6-1
CDR3aa: CASRLGGEQYF

v_gene: TRBV18
CDR3aa: CASSLGRLNTEAFF

v_gene: TRBV10-3
CDR3aa: CAIGGGGQPQHF

v_gene: TRBV5-1
CDR3aa: CASSLDRGEQYF

v_gene: TRBV5-1
CDR3aa: CASSSLVGGVRNTEAFF

v_gene: TRBV19
CDR3aa: CASSLRDGGSYEQYF

v_gene: TRBV5-1
CDR3aa: CASSLWGSDSPLHF

v_gene: TRBV10-3
CDR3aa: CAISAATGQNTEAFF

v_gene: TRBV5-1
CDR3aa: CASSLQGDRSAEQFF

v_gene: TRBV5-1
CDR3aa: CASSRQGYTAEAFF

v_gene: TRBV10-3
CDR3aa: CATLGGTGNQPQHF

v_gene: TRBV29-1
CDR3aa: CSVVGATNEKLFF

v_gene: TRBV10-3
CDR3aa: CAIKGQGGNEKLFF

v_gene: TRBV25-1
CDR3aa: CASSRGGASTDTQYF

v_gene: TRBV4-3
CDR3aa: CASRPDRNYGYTF

v_gene: TRBV29-1
CDR3aa: CSVNRGNMNTEAFF

v_gene: TRBV6-5
CDR3aa: CASSRGDYGYTF